Listed below are T cell receptor beta chains from one sample, sequenced in a study of CD8+ T cells in alopecia areata. Here immunoSEQ multiplex PCR was the method, and the copy in TCRdb shows in-frame clones only, minus some. Among 90,000 to 120,000 clones, around 59% were seen once, and the ten largest hold more than 20%. Source material: CD8+ T cells sorted from blood. These receptors all stem from a human donor in good health. CDR3s leave out the opening cysteine and the closing phenylalanine or tryptophan. Fields, in order: J gene, V gene, CDR3 protein.

j_gene: TRBJ2-7; v_gene: TRBV6-5; CDR3aa: ASSPGSRRQY
j_gene: TRBJ1-2; v_gene: TRBV11-1; CDR3aa: ASSLLDSNANYGYT
j_gene: TRBJ2-1; v_gene: TRBV10-3; CDR3aa: AISESSGNEQF
j_gene: TRBJ2-4; v_gene: TRBV27; CDR3aa: ASSSGQQPVH
j_gene: TRBJ2-1; v_gene: TRBV5-6; CDR3aa: ASSLGDRGRNEQF
j_gene: TRBJ1-1; v_gene: TRBV29-1; CDR3aa: SVDGGEAEAF
j_gene: TRBJ2-7; v_gene: TRBV5-4; CDR3aa: ASSLWRGASSEQY
j_gene: TRBJ2-6; v_gene: TRBV19; CDR3aa: ATDGGSSGANVLT
j_gene: TRBJ1-6; v_gene: TRBV4-2; CDR3aa: ASSQEGQGYTYNSPLH
j_gene: TRBJ2-5; v_gene: TRBV15; CDR3aa: ATSRTPGQKETQY
j_gene: TRBJ2-5; v_gene: TRBV7-7; CDR3aa: ASSFGLAGYETQY
j_gene: TRBJ2-5; v_gene: TRBV29-1; CDR3aa: SVEGEGTHIETQY
j_gene: TRBJ1-6; v_gene: TRBV6-5; CDR3aa: ASSNGYNSPLH
j_gene: TRBJ1-6; v_gene: TRBV9; CDR3aa: ASSVDRGRGSPLH
j_gene: TRBJ2-3; v_gene: TRBV6-1; CDR3aa: ASSEEEGSTDTQY
j_gene: TRBJ2-7; v_gene: TRBV7-9; CDR3aa: ASSLGPHPLYYEQY
j_gene: TRBJ2-2; v_gene: TRBV6-6; CDR3aa: ASSGREHTGELF
j_gene: TRBJ1-5; v_gene: TRBV9; CDR3aa: ASSVGQVVYSNQPQH